The present entry profiles one T cell receptor (beta chain) with its context. This specimen belongs to a study of blood T cell repertoires in COVID-19. Some clones are missing from TCRdb's copy, which holds only in-frame ones; the method was immunoSEQ multiplex PCR. Here the sample spans 320,000 or so clones, approximately 81% being singletons. The CDR3 totals 15 residues. This chain connects TRBV21-1 to TRBJ2-3; the table's TRBD2 call for D was not verified on the DNA. TRBV21-1 is listed as a pseudogene. The receptor was isolated from a woman aged 25 to 39 who had been exposed to COVID-19. Material: PBMCs or T cells enriched from blood (not recorded which). This CDR3 reads CASSKSGYGRGTQYF. CDR3 bases: TGTGCCAGCAGCAAATCGGGGTACGGTCGGGGTACGCAGTATTTT.